This TCR beta chain originates from a study of shared clonotypes between healthy human individuals. Overall study results and limits: Unshared clonotypes carried lower generation probabilities than those common to all four donors.

Using immunoSEQ multiplex PCR, the repertoire was profiled, and TCRdb retains in-frame clones only, with some absent. The table shows around 610,000 clones, with 95% to 97% occurring only once. In the case of this clone: The antigen is unknown.

Naive CD8 cells, CD45RO-negative and positively selected for CCR7, excluded terminally differentiated effector memory CD45RA+ cells. The germline V gene has CDR1 LNHDA and CDR2 SQIVND (reference sequence). Trimming left V 4 bases short and J 5 bases short, with 15 bases between. The CDR3 is 15 amino acids. This TCR derives from a woman aged 25 to 39 in good health. The material sequenced was naive CD8+ T cells sorted from blood. V usage is TRBV19 and J usage is TRBJ1-5; tentative D call: TRBD1 (5 bases). The CDR3 is CASSTMWGTDQPQHF. The DNA of the CDR3 is TGTGCCAGTAGTACTATGTGGGGGACCGATCAGCCCCAGCATTTT.